Reported below is one TCR beta chain. Sequencing used immunoSEQ multiplex PCR; TCRdb keeps in-frame clones, though not all of them. This table holds some 110,000 clones, 88% found once. The data are from a study of cytomegalovirus exposure and HLA in healthy donors. V was clipped by 1 base and J by 4 bases, with 10 bases between them. This CDR3 has 14 residues. Germline CDR1 SGHTA, CDR2 FQGNSA. The sequence derives from a woman aged 18-29 years in good health and CMV-seropositive. The chain recombines TRBV7-2 with TRBJ1-2, with a tentative D call TRBD1 (6 bases). Specimen: PBMCs. CDR3 in amino acids: CASSLGGQVYGYTF. CDR3 DNA: TGTGCCAGCAGCTTAGGGGGGCAGGTCTATGGCTACACCTTC.